The rows below give T cell receptor beta chains drawn from one sample of a study of blood T cell repertoires in COVID-19. Profiling relied on immunoSEQ multiplex PCR, and the TCRdb table lists in-frame clones only, not all of them. Among some 400,000 clones listed, about 89% were seen once. The specimen sequenced was peripheral blood. Receptors were obtained from a woman aged 30 to 39 with COVID-19, enrolled during active disease. Each CDR3 is given with its conserved first and last residue. Fields, in order: V gene, J gene, D gene, clone size, CDR3 DNA, CDR3 protein. The D gene is left open where the match is weak. Clone size is not always given. Where it is, it says once, few, many or a class for expanded clones.

V: TRBV10-2
J: TRBJ2-2
D: .
size: .
DNA: TGCGCCAGCAGCTGGGGCGGAAACACCGGGGAGCTGTTTTTT
CDR3: CASSWGGNTGELFF

V: TRBV3-1/TRBV3-2
J: TRBJ2-2
D: .
size: .
DNA: TGTGCCAGCAGCCACGCGGCCGGGATGATCACCGGGGAGCTGTTTTTT
CDR3: CASSHAAGMITGELFF

V: TRBV24-1
J: TRBJ1-2
D: TRBD1
size: once
DNA: TGTGCCACCAGTAACCCCGGACAGGCCGCTTGGGGCTACACCTTC
CDR3: CATSNPGQAAWGYTF

V: TRBV4-3
J: TRBJ2-3
D: .
size: .
DNA: TGCGCCAGCAGCCAAGATAGACGGGGGAGCGCAGATACGCAGTATTTT
CDR3: CASSQDRRGSADTQYF

V: TRBV5-5
J: TRBJ1-6
D: .
size: .
DNA: TGTGCCAGCAGCTTACAGAGCTCCTATAATTCACCCCTCCACTTT
CDR3: CASSLQSSYNSPLHF

V: TRBV10-3
J: TRBJ2-1
D: TRBD1
size: .
DNA: TGTGCCATCTCCGGGACAGGCGAGTACAATGAGCAGTTCTTC
CDR3: CAISGTGEYNEQFF

V: TRBV2
J: TRBJ2-7
D: .
size: .
DNA: TGTGCCAGCAGTATGGGCAGCCCGTTTGACGAGCAGTACTTC
CDR3: CASSMGSPFDEQYF

V: TRBV2
J: TRBJ1-2
D: .
size: .
DNA: TGTGCCCAGAAGAGAGGAGAGGGAGGCTATGGCTACACCTTC
CDR3: CAQKRGEGGYGYTF

V: TRBV6-5
J: TRBJ2-7
D: .
size: .
DNA: TGTGCCACCCATCGCTTCCCAGCGGAGGCCTACGAGCAGTACTTC
CDR3: CATHRFPAEAYEQYF

V: TRBV6-2/TRBV6-3
J: TRBJ2-7
D: TRBD2
size: .
DNA: TGTGCCAGCAGTTATCGATTAGCGGGAGTCAGGCAGTACTTC
CDR3: CASSYRLAGVRQYF

V: TRBV10-3
J: TRBJ2-7
D: TRBD2
size: once
DNA: TGTGCCATCAGCGGGGGGAACGAGCAGTACTTC
CDR3: CAISGGNEQYF

V: TRBV15
J: TRBJ2-7
D: TRBD2
size: .
DNA: TGTGCCACCAGCAGAGGGTCGACTAGCGGAGCCTACGAGCAGTACTTC
CDR3: CATSRGSTSGAYEQYF

V: TRBV9
J: TRBJ2-7
D: .
size: .
DNA: TGTGCCAGCAGCGTAGGCCCGACAGCCAGTCACGAGCAGTACTTC
CDR3: CASSVGPTASHEQYF

V: TRBV30
J: TRBJ1-5
D: .
size: .
DNA: TGTGCCTGGAGTGTCGTCAGCGTTAATCAGCCCCAGCATTTT
CDR3: CAWSVVSVNQPQHF

V: TRBV27
J: TRBJ1-5
D: .
size: .
DNA: TGTGCCAGCAGTGGCCGGGGGGGGCTTAATCAGCCCCAGCATTTT
CDR3: CASSGRGGLNQPQHF

V: TRBV6-5
J: TRBJ2-7
D: TRBD2
size: .
DNA: TGTGCCAGCAGTTCCCCGTCGACTAGCGGGAGTAACGAGCAGTACTTC
CDR3: CASSSPSTSGSNEQYF

V: TRBV24-1
J: TRBJ1-1
D: TRBD1
size: .
DNA: TGTGCCACCAGTGAAGGGACAGCTCGGGAGACTTTCTTT
CDR3: CATSEGTARETFF

V: TRBV29-1
J: TRBJ1-1
D: .
size: .
DNA: TGCAGCGGCGCCGCGGCAGGGGCCACTGAAGCTTTCTTT
CDR3: CSGAAAGATEAFF

V: TRBV11-2
J: TRBJ2-7
D: .
size: .
DNA: TGTGCCAGCAGCTTTAACAGGGTTAGGCCCTACGAGCAGTACTTC
CDR3: CASSFNRVRPYEQYF

V: TRBV9
J: TRBJ2-7
D: TRBD2
size: .
DNA: TGTGCCAGCAGCGGCGGACTAGTGGCCTACGAGCAGTACTTC
CDR3: CASSGGLVAYEQYF

V: TRBV6-5
J: TRBJ1-1
D: .
size: .
DNA: TGTGCCAGCAGTTACTTCTCTGAGGGAACTGAAGCTTTCTTT
CDR3: CASSYFSEGTEAFF

V: TRBV7-9
J: TRBJ2-7
D: .
size: .
DNA: TGTGCCAGCAGCTCCGCGGGACAGCGAAATTACGAGCAGTACTTC
CDR3: CASSSAGQRNYEQYF

V: TRBV6-5
J: TRBJ2-3
D: .
size: .
DNA: TGTGCCAGCAGTTACGCCAGAATCACAGATACGCAGTATTTT
CDR3: CASSYARITDTQYF

V: TRBV30
J: TRBJ1-2
D: .
size: .
DNA: TGTGCCTGGAGTCCCCTCGGTAACTATGGCTACACCTTC
CDR3: CAWSPLGNYGYTF

V: TRBV6-6
J: TRBJ2-7
D: TRBD2
size: .
DNA: TGTGCCAGTTCGGGGACTCATAGCGGGAGGGCGTACGAGCAGTACTTC
CDR3: CASSGTHSGRAYEQYF

V: TRBV6-1
J: TRBJ1-4
D: TRBD1
size: .
DNA: TGTGCCAGCAGTGAACGGCCAATGGACAGGGGGCGTGAAAAACTGTTTTTT
CDR3: CASSERPMDRGREKLFF

V: TRBV11-2
J: TRBJ2-5
D: .
size: .
DNA: TGTGCCAGCAGCTTAGGGGGCCAGGGCGGCGAGACCCAGTACTTC
CDR3: CASSLGGQGGETQYF

V: TRBV2
J: TRBJ2-7
D: .
size: .
DNA: TGTGCCATCAGTATACGGGTTGACGAGCAGTACTTC
CDR3: CAISIRVDEQYF

V: TRBV23-1
J: TRBJ2-7
D: .
size: .
DNA: TGCGCCAGCAGTCAAACAGGCCAGTCCTACGAGCAGTACTTC
CDR3: CASSQTGQSYEQYF

V: TRBV2
J: TRBJ1-1
D: .
size: .
DNA: TGTGCCAGCAGCCAGGACACTAACACTGAAGCTTTCTTT
CDR3: CASSQDTNTEAFF

V: TRBV6-5
J: TRBJ2-7
D: TRBD1
size: .
DNA: TGTGCCAGCAGTTACGGCACAGGGGCCTACGAGCAGTACTTC
CDR3: CASSYGTGAYEQYF